The TCR beta chain described here comes from a study of T cells in Graves' hyperthyroidism and ophthalmopathy (dated by TCRdb to the late 2010s). In the study overall: Peripheral blood was sampled at the time of initial diagnosis, prior to any treatment. Whether ophthalmopathy could be predicted prospectively was tested in an independent validation cohort made up of roughly 19 hyperthyroidism patients plus 17 patients who later progressed to ophthalmopathy. Once sampling was done, hyperthyroidism patients were given methimazole at a starting dose of 30 mg daily, whereas ophthalmopathy patients were given high-dose intravenous methylprednisolone. To identify TCR V-J signatures that set the groups apart, the researchers used a discovery cohort of more than 95 patients, made up of 40 to 45 with Graves' ophthalmopathy and 57 with stable Graves' hyperthyroidism. The 75 to 100 discovery patients were randomly divided into training and test sets at a 7:3 ratio. According to the paper, TCR Vbeta CDR3 sequencing was carried out on about 140 peripheral blood samples, which came from around 43 ophthalmopathy, approximately 72 hyperthyroidism and some 17 progressor patients. In several Graves' hyperthyroidism patients, the study also compared T-cell repertoires from thyroid tissue with T-cell repertoires from blood. Here is what the overall study found, with its caveats: Most expanded thyroid clonotypes (frequency above 0.001) were also found in blood, which suggests that blood repertoires may mirror thyroid immune responses. A 13 V-J signature model separated ophthalmopathy from stable hyperthyroidism, with approximately 87% sensitivity and 81.08% specificity in cross-validation and 80%/75% in testing. No statistical method was used to set the sample size in advance, and investigators knew the group allocation. In validation, the model predicted progression to ophthalmopathy with roughly 70% sensitivity and about 73% specificity, a median of about six months before onset.

Concerning this clonotype itself: No cognate antigen has been identified for it. No base-level quality is on record; no much larger clone is a single base apart.

TCR beta CDR3 regions were amplified from RNA transcripts. The TCR CDR3 was subjected to a first round of RT-PCR using the HTBI primer set and the Qiagen OneStep RT-PCR kit. Libraries were constructed in a second round of multiplex PCR, after which size selection and purification were performed. The libraries were sequenced on an Illumina HiSeq2000 using paired-end 100 bp reads. For the original study's pipeline: Raw data were processed with SOAPnuke, discarding reads with adapters, uncalled bases, mean Phred below 15, or no exact constant-primer or identifier match. High-quality paired reads were merged with COPE v1.2.5, and unique nucleotide sequences were defined as clonotypes. MiTCR v1.1 was used to align clonotypes to the IMGT TRBV, TRBD and TRBJ reference segments. The analysis included only V-J combinations with a frequency above 0.0001, which together covered 99% to 99.2% of the repertoires. A TCS score was defined as the ratio between F50 (clonal expansion) and ExV (chaos), using BLOSUM62-based TCRdist between CDR3 peptides within each V-J. Welch's t-statistics and random forest reduced 500 to 550 V-J features to about 12, which were used in a naive Bayes classifier (R e1071). TCRdb reprocessing: public reads trimmed at Q25 with fastp, clones called with MiXCR, in-frame beta chains kept. Entries are consolidated by CDR3 protein sequence, retaining the most common genes and DNA. The V and J calls reflect TCRdb's pipeline rather than the authors' work. In this sample the table shows over 150,000 distinct CDR3 sequences, less than 20% of which occur a single time. Jointly, the top ten make up around 48% of the sample.

Clipping removes 4 bases from V and 7 bases from J, with 9 as the unmatched junction base count. CDR1 and CDR2 were assigned from the germline V gene as SGHRS and YFSETQ. CDR3 length: 15 amino acids, cysteine to phenylalanine. The kept DNA is CDR3 alone, 45 bases in frame from the first base. Graves' hyperthyroidism was defined as stable when no progression to ophthalmopathy occurred over 18 months of follow-up. Hyperthyroidism patients were newly diagnosed, had a disease duration of under 2 months, and were aged 18 to 65 years. Any patient with an uncontrolled infection, another autoimmune disease, pregnancy or lactation was excluded. Diagnoses relied on clinical symptoms, serum thyroxine and TRAb, thyroid ultrasound and orbital computed tomography. PBMCs were separated from over 9 ml of fresh peripheral blood using Ficoll-Paque density gradient centrifugation. Total RNA was extracted with Trizol reagent, and quality was checked on an Agilent 2100 Bioanalyzer.

The V and J genes are TRBV5-1 and TRBJ2-1, with 9 bases aligning to TRBD2. The TCR originated in a woman in her forties or fifties with Graves' hyperthyroidism. The specimen was blood. The nucleotide sequence reads TGCGCCAGCAGCGTGGGTAGCGGGAGTGGGAATGAGCAGTTCTTC. This codes for CASSVGSGSGNEQFF.